One T cell receptor (beta chain) is described in this entry. cDNA came from about 0.51 to 1 ug RNA primed by random hexamers. From the immunoSEQ multiplex PCR reads, TCRdb called clonotypes with MiXCR, one entry per CDR3 protein. This sample has 150,000 to 200,000 distinct CDR3 sequences, with around 96% found just once. The data were taken from a study of CD8 T cells in Susac syndrome. The sequenced sample consisted of CD8+ T cells from PBMCs. The TCR comes from a human donor with multiple sclerosis.

The CDR3 loop is CSARQRRSGAYYNEQFF. The CDR3 nucleotides read TGCAGTGCTAGACAGAGGAGATCAGGGGCATACTACAATGAGCAGTTCTTC. This chain connects TRBV20-1 to TRBJ2-1; weak D call: TRBD1 (6 bases). The CDR3 is 17 residues long. V was clipped by 2 bases and J by 3 bases, with 20 bases between them. Germline V gene sequence: CDR1 DFQATT, CDR2 SNEGSKA (reference sequence).